Reported below is one T cell receptor (beta chain). This record comes from a study of blood T cell repertoires in COVID-19. Study in general: The origin of the acute and convalescent COVID-19 samples was the United States, Italy and Spain. T cells, B-cell-depleted T cells, or PBMCs provided the cDNA or gDNA that served as material.

The table came from immunoSEQ multiplex PCR; TCRdb's copy has only in-frame clones and leaves some out. The sample lists 50,000 or so clones, over 85% occurring once. The germline V and J ends were trimmed by 1 base and 4 bases, with 5 bases remaining between them. The CDR3 contains 13 residues. Per germline, CDR1 SGHVS and CDR2 FNYEAQ. The chain carries TRBV7-6 and TRBJ2-1; the D is unclear. The receptor's source is a human donor in a cohort sampled during active COVID-19. Sequenced material: peripheral blood. The CDR3 DNA reads as TGTGCCAGCAGCTTAGATCCATACAATGAGCAGTTCTTC. This gives the protein CASSLDPYNEQFF.